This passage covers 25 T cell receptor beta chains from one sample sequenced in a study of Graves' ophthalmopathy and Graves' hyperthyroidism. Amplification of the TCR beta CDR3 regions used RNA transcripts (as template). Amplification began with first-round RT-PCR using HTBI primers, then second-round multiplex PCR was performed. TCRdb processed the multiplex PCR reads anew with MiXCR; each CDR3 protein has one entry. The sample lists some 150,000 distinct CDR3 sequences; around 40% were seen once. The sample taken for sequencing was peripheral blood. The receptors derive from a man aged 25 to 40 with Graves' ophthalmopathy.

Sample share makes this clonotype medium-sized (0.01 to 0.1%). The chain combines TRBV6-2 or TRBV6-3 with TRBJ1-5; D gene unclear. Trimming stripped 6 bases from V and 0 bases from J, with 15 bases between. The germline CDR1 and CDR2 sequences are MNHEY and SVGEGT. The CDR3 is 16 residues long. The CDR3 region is CASSRGDWRSNQPQHF. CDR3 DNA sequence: TGTGCCAGCAGCCGCGGGGATTGGCGTAGCAATCAGCCCCAGCATTTT.

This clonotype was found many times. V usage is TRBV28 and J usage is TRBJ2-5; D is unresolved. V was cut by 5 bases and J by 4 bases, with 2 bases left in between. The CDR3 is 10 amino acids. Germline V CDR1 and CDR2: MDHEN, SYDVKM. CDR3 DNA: TGTGCCAGCAGTACAGAGACCCAGTACTTC. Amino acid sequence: CASSTETQYF.

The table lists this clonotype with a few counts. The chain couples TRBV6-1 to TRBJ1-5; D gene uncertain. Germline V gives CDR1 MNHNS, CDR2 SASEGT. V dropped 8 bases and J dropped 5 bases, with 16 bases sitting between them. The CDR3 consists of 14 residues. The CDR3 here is CASRAGGSYQPQHF. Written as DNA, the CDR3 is TGTGCCAGCCGGGCGGGAGGTAGTTATCAGCCCCAGCATTTT.

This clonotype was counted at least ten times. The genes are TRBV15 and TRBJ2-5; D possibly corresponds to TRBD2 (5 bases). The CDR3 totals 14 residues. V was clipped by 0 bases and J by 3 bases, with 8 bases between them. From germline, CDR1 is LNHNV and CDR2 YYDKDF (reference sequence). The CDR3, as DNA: TGTGCCACCAGCAGAGACGGAGGAGAAGAGACCCAGTACTTC. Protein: CATSRDGGEETQYF.

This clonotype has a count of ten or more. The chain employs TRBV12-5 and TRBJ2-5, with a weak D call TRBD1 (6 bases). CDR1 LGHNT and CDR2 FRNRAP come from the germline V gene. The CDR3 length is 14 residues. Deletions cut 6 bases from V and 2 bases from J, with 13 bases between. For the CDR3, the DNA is TGTGCTAGTGGCCTAGGACAGAGACAAGAGACCCAGTACTTC. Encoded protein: CASGLGQRQETQYF. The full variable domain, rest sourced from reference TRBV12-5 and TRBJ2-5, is DARVTQTPRHKVTEMGQEVTMRCQPILGHNTVFWYRQTMMQGLELLAYFRNRAPLDDSGMPKDRFSAEMPDATLATLKIQPSEPRDSAVYFCASGLGQRQETQYFGPGTRLLVL.

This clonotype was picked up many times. CDR3 region: CASSDRDRGWNTEAFF. The CDR3 DNA reads as TGTGCCAGCAGTGATCGGGACAGGGGGTGGAACACTGAAGCTTTCTTT. This sequence joins TRBV2 and TRBJ1-1; 11 bases agree with TRBD1. V shed 3 bases, J shed 1 base, and the junction held 4 bases outside the gene matches. This CDR3 region has 16 residues. In germline, CDR1 is SNHLY, CDR2 FYNNEI.

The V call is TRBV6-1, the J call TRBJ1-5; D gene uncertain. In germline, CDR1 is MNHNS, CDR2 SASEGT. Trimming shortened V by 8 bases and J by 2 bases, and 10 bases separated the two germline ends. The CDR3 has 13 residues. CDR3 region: CASRLAGNQPQHF. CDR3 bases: TGTGCCAGCCGGCTGGCGGGCAATCAGCCCCAGCATTTT.

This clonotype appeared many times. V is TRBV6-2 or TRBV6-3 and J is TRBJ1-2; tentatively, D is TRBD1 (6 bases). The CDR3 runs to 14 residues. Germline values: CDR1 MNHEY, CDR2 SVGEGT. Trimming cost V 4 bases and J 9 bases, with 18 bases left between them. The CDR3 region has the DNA TGTGCCAGCAGTTCTCCCGGACAGACACCGCGCTACACCTTC. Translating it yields CASSSPGQTPRYTF.

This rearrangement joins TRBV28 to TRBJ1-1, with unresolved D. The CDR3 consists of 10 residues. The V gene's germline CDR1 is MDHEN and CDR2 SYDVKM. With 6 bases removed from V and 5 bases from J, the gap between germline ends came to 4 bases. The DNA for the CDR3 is TGTGCCAGCAGCGAAACTGAAGCTTTCTTT. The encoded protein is CASSETEAFF.

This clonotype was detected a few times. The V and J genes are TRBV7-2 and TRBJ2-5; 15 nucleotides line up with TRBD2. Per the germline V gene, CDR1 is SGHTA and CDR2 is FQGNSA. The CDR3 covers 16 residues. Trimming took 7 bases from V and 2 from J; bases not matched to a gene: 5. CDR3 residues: CASTPGLAGGQETQYF. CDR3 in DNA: TGTGCCAGCACCCCCGGACTAGCGGGAGGGCAAGAGACCCAGTACTTC.

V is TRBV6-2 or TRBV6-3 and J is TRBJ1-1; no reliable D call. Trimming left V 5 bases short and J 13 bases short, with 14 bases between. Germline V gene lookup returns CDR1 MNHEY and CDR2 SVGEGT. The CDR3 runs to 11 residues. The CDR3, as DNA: TGTGCCAGCAGTGAGGGCCGTGGGGTTTTCTTT. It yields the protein CASSEGRGVFF.

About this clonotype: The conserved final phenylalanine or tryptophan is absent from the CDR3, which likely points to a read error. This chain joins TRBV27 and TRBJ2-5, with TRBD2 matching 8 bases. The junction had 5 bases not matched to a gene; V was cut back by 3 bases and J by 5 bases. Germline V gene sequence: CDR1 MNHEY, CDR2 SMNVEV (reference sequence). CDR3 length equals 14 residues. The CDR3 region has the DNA TGTGCCAGCAGTTTTTCCGGGAGGGAGGAGACCCAGTACTCC. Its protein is CASSFSGREETQYS.

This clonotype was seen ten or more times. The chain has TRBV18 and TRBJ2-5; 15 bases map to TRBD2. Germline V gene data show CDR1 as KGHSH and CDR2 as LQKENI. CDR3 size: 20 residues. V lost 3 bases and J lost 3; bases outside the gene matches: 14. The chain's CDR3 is CASSPIRRTSGGEKEETQYF. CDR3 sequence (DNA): TGTGCCAGCTCACCGATTCGCCGGACTAGCGGGGGGGAAAAGGAAGAGACCCAGTACTTC.

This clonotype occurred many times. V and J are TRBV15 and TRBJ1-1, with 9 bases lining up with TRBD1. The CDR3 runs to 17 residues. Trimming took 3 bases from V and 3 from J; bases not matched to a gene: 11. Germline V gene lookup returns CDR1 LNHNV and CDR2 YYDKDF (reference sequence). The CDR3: CATSSPSGTGRDTEAFF. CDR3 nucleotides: TGTGCCACCAGCAGCCCTAGCGGGACAGGGAGGGACACTGAAGCTTTCTTT. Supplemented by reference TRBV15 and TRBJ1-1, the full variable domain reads DAMVIQNPRYQVTQFGKPVTLSCSQTLNHNVMYWYQQKSSQAPKLLFHYYDKDFNNEADTPDNFQSRRPNTSFCFLDIRSPGLGDTAMYLCATSSPSGTGRDTEAFFGQGTRLTVV.

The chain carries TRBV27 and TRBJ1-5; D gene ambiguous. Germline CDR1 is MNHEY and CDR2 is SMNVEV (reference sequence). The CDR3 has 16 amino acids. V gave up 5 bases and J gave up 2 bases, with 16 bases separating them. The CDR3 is CASSPLAPMGNQPQHF. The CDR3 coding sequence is TGTGCCAGCAGTCCACTGGCTCCTATGGGCAATCAGCCCCAGCATTTT.

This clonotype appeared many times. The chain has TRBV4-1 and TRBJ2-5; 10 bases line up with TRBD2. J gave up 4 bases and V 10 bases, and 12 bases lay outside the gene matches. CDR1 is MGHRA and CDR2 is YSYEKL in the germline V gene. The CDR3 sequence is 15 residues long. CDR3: CAISASGSIGETQYF. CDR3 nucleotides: TGCGCCATATCCGCTAGCGGGAGTATTGGAGAGACCCAGTACTTC.

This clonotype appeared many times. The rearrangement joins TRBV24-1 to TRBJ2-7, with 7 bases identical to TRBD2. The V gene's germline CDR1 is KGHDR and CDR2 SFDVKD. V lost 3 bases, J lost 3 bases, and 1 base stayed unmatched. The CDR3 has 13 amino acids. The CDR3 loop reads CATSDPSGYEQYF. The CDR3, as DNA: TGTGCCACCAGTGATCCTAGCGGCTACGAGCAGTACTTC.

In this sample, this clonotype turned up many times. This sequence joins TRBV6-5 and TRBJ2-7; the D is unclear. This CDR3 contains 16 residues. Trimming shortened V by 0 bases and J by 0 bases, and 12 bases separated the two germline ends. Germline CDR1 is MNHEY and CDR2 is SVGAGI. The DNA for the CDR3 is TGTGCCAGCAGTTACTCGGGATCTAAGTTCTCCTACGAGCAGTACTTC. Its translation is CASSYSGSKFSYEQYF.

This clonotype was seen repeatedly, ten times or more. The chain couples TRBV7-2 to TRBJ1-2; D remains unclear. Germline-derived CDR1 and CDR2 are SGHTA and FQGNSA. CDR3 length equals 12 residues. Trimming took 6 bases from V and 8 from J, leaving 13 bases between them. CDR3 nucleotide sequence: TGTGCCAGCAGGTTAATGGAGCAAGGCTACACCTTC. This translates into CASRLMEQGYTF.

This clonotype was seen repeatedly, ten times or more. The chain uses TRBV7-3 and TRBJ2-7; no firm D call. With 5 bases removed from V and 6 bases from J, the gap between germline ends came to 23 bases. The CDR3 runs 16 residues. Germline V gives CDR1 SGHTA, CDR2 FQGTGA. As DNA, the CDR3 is TGTGCCAGCAGCCCACGACCGGGTTCGGCGGTTGCCGAGCAGTACTTC. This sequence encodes CASSPRPGSAVAEQYF.

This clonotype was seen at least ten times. For the CDR3, the DNA is TGTGCCAGCAGCCAGGCCCGGTACCAAGAGACCCAGTACTTC. It translates to CASSQARYQETQYF. This chain connects TRBV7-2 to TRBJ2-5; D gene uncertain. The CDR3 covers 14 residues. Trimming stripped 5 bases from V and 0 bases from J, with 10 bases between. Germline CDR1 reads SGHTA; CDR2 reads FQGNSA.

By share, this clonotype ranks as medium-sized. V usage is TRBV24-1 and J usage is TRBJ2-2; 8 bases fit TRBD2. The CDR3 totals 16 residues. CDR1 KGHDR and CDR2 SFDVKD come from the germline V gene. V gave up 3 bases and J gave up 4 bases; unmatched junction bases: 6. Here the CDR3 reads CATSDLGLDGTGELFF. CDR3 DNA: TGTGCCACCAGTGATCTGGGACTAGACGGCACCGGGGAGCTGTTTTTT.

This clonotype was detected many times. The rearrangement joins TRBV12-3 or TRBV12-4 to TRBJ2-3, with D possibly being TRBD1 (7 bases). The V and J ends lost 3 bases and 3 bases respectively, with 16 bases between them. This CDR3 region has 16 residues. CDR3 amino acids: CASSLGGQPRTDTQYF. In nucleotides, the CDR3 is TGTGCCAGCAGTTTGGGGGGACAGCCAAGGACAGATACGCAGTATTTT.

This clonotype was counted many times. CDR3 loop: CASSRKSSYEQYF. For the CDR3, the DNA is TGTGCCAGCAGTCGAAAGAGCTCCTACGAGCAGTACTTC. The V and J genes are TRBV6-1 and TRBJ2-7; no firm D call. CDR1 MNHNS and CDR2 SASEGT come from the germline V gene. The length of the CDR3 is 13 residues. Trimming took off 5 bases at V and 0 bases at J, with 8 bases between the two ends.

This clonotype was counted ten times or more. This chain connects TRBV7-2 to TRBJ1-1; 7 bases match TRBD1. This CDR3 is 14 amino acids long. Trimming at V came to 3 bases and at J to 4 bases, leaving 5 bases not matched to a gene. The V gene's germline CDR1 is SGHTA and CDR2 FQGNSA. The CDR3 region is CASSFHRDSTEAFF. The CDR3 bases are TGTGCCAGCAGCTTCCACCGGGACAGCACTGAAGCTTTCTTT.